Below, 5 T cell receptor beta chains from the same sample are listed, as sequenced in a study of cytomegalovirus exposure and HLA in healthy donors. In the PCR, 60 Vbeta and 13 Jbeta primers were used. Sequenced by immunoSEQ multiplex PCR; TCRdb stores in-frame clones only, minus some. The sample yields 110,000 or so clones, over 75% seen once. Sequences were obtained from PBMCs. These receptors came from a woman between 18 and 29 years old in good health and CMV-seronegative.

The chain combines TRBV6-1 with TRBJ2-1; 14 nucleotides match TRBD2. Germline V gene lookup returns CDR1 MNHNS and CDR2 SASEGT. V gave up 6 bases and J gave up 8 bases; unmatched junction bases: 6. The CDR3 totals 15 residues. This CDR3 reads CASRRLAGGPDEQFF. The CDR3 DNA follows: TGTGCCAGCAGGAGACTAGCGGGGGGGCCGGATGAGCAGTTCTTC.

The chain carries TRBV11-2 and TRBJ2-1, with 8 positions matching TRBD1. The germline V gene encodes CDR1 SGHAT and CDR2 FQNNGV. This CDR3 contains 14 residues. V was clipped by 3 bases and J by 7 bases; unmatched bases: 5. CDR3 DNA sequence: TGTGCCAGCAGCTTGGACAGGGTGCGAAATGAGCAGTTCTTC. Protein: CASSLDRVRNEQFF. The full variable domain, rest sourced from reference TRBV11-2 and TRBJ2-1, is EAGVAQSPRYKIIEKRQSVAFWCNPISGHATLYWYQQILGQGPKLLIQFQNNGVVDDSQLPKDRFSAERLKGVDSTLKIQPAKLEDSAVYLCASSLDRVRNEQFFGPGTRLTVL.

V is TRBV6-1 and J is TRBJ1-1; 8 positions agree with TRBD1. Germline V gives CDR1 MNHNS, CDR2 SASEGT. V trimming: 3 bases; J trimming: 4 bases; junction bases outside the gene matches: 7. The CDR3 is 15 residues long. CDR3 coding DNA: TGTGCCAGCAGTGAGGTAAATACAGGGGGCACTGAAGCTTTCTTT. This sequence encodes CASSEVNTGGTEAFF.

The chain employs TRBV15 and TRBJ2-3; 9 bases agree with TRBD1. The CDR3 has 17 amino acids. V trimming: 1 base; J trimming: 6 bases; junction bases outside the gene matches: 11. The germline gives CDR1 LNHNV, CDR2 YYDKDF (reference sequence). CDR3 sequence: CATSRVYGGTGRDTQYF. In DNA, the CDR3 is TGTGCCACCAGCAGAGTATATGGGGGGACAGGGAGGGATACGCAGTATTTT.

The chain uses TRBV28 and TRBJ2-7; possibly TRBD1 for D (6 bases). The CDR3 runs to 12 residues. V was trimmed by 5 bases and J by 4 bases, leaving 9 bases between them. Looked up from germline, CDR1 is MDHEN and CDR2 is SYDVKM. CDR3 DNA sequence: TGTGCCAGCAGTGGACAGAAATACGAGCAGTACTTC. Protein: CASSGQKYEQYF.